The present T cell receptor beta chain was sequenced within a study of T-cell reconstitution after alpha-beta-depleted transplantation in children. The TCRbeta library incorporated unique molecular identifiers. MiXCR was run by TCRdb on the PCR reads, yielding one entry per CDR3 protein. Among about 240,000 distinct CDR3 sequences listed, about 26% were seen once. The receptor's source is a girl between 2 and 10 years old with Fanconi anemia, due to receive a stem cell transplant. Material: PBMCs, obtained before TCRalphabeta/CD19-depleted stem cell transplant.

The chain's CDR3 is CASSRLAGRYGELFF. CDR3 DNA sequence: TGTGCCAGCAGTCGACTAGCGGGACGTTATGGGGAGCTGTTTTTT. The genes are TRBV6-1 and TRBJ2-2; TRBD2 matches at 11 bases. CDR1 is MNHNS, CDR2 SASEGT, per germline. The V gene end was trimmed by 5 bases and the J gene end by 8 bases; junction bases not matched to a gene: 7. The CDR3 covers 15 residues.